The T cell receptor beta chain described here comes from a study of blood T cell repertoires in COVID-19. On the study more broadly: T cells, B-cell-depleted T cells, or PBMCs provided the cDNA or gDNA that served as material.

Original methodology: Cell counts per sample came from amplifying reference gene primers. Measured with immunoSEQ multiplex PCR; TCRdb has only the in-frame clones, and not every one. V and J calls and clone size are those listed in that table; D and trimming were worked out from the DNA. This table holds under 85,000 clones, roughly 85% found once. The source material was peripheral blood. The TCR was taken from a human donor in a cohort sampled during active COVID-19.

CDR3 sequence: CASSTQGDRVLETQYF. In DNA form, the CDR3 reads TGTGCCAGCAGTACACAGGGAGATCGGGTCCTAGAGACCCAGTACTTC. The genes are TRBV5-8 and TRBJ2-5, with D tentatively TRBD1 (6 bases). V was trimmed by 5 bases and J by 4 bases, leaving 21 bases between them. The CDR3 runs 16 residues. Germline V gene lookup returns CDR1 SGHTS and CDR2 YDEGEE.